This T cell receptor beta chain is from a study of CD8+ T cells in alopecia areata. Background on the study: Tofacitinib administration persisted for 6 to 18 months, succeeded by 6 months off drug.

Extraction of RNA preceded its reverse transcription into cDNA, which served as the sequencing template. Clones were sequenced by immunoSEQ multiplex PCR, and TCRdb holds only the in-frame ones, with some missing. The sample yields roughly 190,000 clones, under 80% seen once. Worth noting for this clone: Its antigen is not identified.

Stated treatment: oral pan-JAK inhibitor, 5-10 mg twice daily. Researchers picked out CD4+ and CD8+ T cells from PBMCs by sorting. The CDR3 consists of 15 residues. The J segment lost 4 bases and the V segment lost 3 bases, leaving 9 bases of the junction unmatched. The germline gives CDR1 SGDLS, CDR2 YYNGEE. Study-wide points: In scalp and blood during tofacitinib, many expanded lesional clones persisted.

The sequence derives from a human donor with alopecia areata. The gene calls are TRBV9 and TRBJ1-2; TRBD1 aligns across 7 bases. This sample comprised CD4+ T cells sorted from blood, obtained between weeks 49 and 50, from a patient treated with tofacitinib. CDR3 amino acids: CASSGDRTGVYGYTF. Here the CDR3 DNA reads TGTGCCAGCAGCGGCGATAGGACAGGCGTCTATGGCTACACCTTC. Variable domain in full (rest from reference TRBV9 and TRBJ1-2): DSGVTQTPKHLITATGQRVTLRCSPRSGDLSVYWYQQSLDQGLQFLIQYYNGEERAKGNILERFSAQQFPDLHSELNLSSLELGDSALYFCASSGDRTGVYGYTFGSGTRLTVV.